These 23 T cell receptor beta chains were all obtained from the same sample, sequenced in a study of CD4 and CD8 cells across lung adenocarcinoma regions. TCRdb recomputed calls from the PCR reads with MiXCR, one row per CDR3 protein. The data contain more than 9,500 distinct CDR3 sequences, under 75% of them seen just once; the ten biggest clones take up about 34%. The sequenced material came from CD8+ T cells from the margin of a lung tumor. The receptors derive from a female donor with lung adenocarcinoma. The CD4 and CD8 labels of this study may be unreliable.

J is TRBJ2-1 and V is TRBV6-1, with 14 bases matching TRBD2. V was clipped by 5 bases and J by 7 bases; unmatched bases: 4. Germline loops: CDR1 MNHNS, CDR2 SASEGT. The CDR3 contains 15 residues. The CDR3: CASSPGTSGGNEQFF. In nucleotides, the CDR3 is TGTGCCAGCAGTCCCGGGACTAGCGGGGGAAATGAGCAGTTCTTC.

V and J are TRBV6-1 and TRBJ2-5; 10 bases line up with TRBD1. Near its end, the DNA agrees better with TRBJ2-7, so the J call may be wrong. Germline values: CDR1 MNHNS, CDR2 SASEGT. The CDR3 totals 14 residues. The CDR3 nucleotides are TGTGCCAGCAGAGGACAGGGGGGGGCCTACGAGCAGTACTTC. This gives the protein CASRGQGGAYEQYF.

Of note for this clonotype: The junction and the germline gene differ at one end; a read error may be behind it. The DNA of the CDR3 is TGCAGTGCTGGGGGGTTCGGGGGCAGTGCCCAAGAGATCCAGTACTTC. It yields the protein CSAGGFGGSAQEIQYF. The V gene is TRBV20-1, the J gene TRBJ2-5; the D call may be TRBD1 or TRBD2 (6 bases each). CDR3 length equals 16 residues. Germline V gene data show CDR1 as DFQATT and CDR2 as SNEGSKA (reference sequence).

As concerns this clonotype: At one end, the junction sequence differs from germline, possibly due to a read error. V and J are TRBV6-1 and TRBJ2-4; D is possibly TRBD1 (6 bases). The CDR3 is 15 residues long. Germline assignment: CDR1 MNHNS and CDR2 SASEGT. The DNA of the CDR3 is TGTGCCAGCGTCAGGGGCGTGGGAGCCAAAAACACTCAGTACTTC. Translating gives CASVRGVGAKNTQYF.

CDR3 protein: CASSLGERTEAFF. CDR3 in DNA: TGTGCCAGCAGTCTAGGGGAGCGGACTGAAGCTTTCTTT. The chain combines TRBV11-2 with TRBJ1-1; D may be TRBD1 (5 bases). The ends were cut back, 6 bases at V and 5 bases at J, with 13 bases in the middle. From germline, CDR1 is SGHAT and CDR2 FQNNGV. The CDR3 sequence is 13 residues long.

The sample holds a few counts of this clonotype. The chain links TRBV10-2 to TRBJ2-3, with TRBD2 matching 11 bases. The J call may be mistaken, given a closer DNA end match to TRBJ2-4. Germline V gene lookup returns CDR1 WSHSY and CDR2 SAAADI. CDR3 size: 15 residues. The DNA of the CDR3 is TGCGCCAGCAGAGATCTAGCGGGGGGCACAGACACTCAGTACTTC. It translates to CASRDLAGGTDTQYF.

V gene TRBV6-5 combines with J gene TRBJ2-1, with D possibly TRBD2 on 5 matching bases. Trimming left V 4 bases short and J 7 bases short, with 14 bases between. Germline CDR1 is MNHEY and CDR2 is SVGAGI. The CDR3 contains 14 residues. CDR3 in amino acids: CASSFPGRDNEQFF. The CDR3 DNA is TGTGCCAGCAGTTTTCCGGGAAGGGATAATGAGCAGTTCTTC.

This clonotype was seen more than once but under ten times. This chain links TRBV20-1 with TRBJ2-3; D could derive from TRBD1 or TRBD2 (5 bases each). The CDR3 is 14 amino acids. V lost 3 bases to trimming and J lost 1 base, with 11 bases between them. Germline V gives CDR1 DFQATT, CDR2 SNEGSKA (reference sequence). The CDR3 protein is CSASSQGGTDTQYF. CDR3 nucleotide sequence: TGCAGTGCTAGTTCGCAGGGAGGCACAGATACGCAGTATTTT.

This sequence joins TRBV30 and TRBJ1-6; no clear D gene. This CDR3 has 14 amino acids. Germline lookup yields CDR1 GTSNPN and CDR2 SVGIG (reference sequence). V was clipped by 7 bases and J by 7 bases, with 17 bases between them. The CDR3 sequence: CASNRGTGNSPLHF. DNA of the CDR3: TGTGCCTCTAACCGGGGAACGGGCAATTCACCCCTCCACTTT.

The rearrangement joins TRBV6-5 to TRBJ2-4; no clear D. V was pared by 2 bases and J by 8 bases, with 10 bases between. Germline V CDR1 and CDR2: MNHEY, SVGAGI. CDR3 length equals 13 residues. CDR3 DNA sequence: TGTGCCAGCAGTTACACCCACACAGACATTCAGTACTTC. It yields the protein CASSYTHTDIQYF.

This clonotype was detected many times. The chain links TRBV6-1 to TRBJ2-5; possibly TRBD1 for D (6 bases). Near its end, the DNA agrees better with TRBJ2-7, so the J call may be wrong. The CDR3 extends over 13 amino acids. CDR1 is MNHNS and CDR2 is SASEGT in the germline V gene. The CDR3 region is CASSLNRDYEQYF. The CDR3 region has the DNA TGTGCCAGCTCGTTGAACAGGGATTACGAGCAGTACTTC.

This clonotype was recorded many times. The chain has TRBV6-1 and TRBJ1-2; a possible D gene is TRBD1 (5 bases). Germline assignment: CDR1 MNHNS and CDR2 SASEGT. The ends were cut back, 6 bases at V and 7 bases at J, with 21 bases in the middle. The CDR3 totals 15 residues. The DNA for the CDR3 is TGTGCCAGCAGGGACCTTGTAGAGGGGCGAGGTGGCTACACCTTC. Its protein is CASRDLVEGRGGYTF.

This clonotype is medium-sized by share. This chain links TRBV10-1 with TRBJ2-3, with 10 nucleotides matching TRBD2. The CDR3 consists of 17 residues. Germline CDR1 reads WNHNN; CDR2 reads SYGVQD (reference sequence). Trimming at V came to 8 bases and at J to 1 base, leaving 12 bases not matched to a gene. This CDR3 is CASSQGLTSGGTDTQYF. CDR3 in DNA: TGCGCCAGCTCCCAAGGGCTTACTAGCGGGGGCACAGATACGCAGTATTTT.

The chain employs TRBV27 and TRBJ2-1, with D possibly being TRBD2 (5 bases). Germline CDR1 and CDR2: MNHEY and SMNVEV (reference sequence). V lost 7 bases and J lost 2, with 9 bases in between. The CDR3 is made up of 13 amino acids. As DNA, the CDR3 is TGTGCCAGCATACTAGTTGCCTACAATGAGCAGTTCTTC. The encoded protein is CASILVAYNEQFF.

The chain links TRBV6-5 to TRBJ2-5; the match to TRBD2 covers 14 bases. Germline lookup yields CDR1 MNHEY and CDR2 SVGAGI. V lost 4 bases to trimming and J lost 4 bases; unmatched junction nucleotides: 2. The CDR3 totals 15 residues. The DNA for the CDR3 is TGTGCCAGCAGTTTGGGACTAGCGGGAGCAGAGACCCAGTACTTC. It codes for CASSLGLAGAETQYF.

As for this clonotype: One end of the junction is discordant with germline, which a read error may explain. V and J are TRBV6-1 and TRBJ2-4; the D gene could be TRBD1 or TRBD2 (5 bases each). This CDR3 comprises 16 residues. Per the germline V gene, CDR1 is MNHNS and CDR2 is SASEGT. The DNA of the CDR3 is TGTGCCAGCAGTGCCACGGGGCTGCCAGCCAAAGACATTCAGTACTTC. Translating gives CASSATGLPAKDIQYF.

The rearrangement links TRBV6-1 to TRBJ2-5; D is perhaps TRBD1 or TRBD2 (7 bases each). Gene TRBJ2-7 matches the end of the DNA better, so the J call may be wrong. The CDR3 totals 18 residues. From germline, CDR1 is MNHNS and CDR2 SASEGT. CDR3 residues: CASSEIGRGEIAGYEQYF. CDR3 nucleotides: TGTGCCAGCAGTGAAATCGGCAGGGGGGAGATAGCGGGCTACGAGCAGTACTTC.

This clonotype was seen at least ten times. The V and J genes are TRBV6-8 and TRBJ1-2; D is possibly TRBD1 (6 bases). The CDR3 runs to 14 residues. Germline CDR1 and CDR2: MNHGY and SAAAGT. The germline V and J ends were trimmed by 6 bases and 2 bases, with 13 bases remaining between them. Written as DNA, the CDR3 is TGTGCCAGCAGCCGCCTCAGGGGAAACTATGGCTACACCTTC. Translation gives CASSRLRGNYGYTF.

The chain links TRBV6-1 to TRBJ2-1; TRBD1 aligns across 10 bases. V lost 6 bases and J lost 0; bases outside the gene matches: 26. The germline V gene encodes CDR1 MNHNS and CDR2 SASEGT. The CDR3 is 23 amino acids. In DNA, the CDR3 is TGTGCCAGCAGCCGAGGGACAGGGGACTATCTCCCCGGGGTGCGTGCCTCCTACAATGAGCAGTTCTTC. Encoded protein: CASSRGTGDYLPGVRASYNEQFF.

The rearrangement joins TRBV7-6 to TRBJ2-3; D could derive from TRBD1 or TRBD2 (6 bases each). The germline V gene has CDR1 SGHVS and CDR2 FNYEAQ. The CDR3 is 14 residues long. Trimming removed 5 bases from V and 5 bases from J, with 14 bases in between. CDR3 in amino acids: CASSPRGVIDTQYF. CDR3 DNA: TGTGCCAGCAGCCCTAGGGGGGTAATAGATACGCAGTATTTT.

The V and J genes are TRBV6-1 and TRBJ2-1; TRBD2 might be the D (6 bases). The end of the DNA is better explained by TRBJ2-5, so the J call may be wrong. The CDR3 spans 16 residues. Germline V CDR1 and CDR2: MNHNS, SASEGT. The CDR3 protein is CASSDNPLAAQETQYF. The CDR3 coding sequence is TGTGCCAGCAGTGATAATCCCTTAGCGGCCCAAGAGACCCAGTACTTC.

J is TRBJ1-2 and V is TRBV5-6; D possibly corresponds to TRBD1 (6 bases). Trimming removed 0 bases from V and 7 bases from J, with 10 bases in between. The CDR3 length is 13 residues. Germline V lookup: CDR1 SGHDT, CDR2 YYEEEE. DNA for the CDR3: TGTGCCAGCAGCTTGGACTGGGGGGCTGGCTACACCTTC. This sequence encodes CASSLDWGAGYTF. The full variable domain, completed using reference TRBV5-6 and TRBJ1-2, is DAGVTQSPTHLIKTRGQQVTLRCSPKSGHDTVSWYQQALGQGPQFIFQYYEEEERQRGNFPDRFSGHQFPNYSSELNVNALLLGDSALYLCASSLDWGAGYTFGSGTRLTVV.

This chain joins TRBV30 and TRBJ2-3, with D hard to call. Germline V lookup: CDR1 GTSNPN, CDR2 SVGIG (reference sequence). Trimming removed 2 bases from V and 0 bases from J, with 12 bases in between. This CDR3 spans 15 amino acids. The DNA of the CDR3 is TGTGCCTGGAGTTTTCAACCCGATAGCACAGATACGCAGTATTTT. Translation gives CAWSFQPDSTDTQYF.